This TCR beta chain was sequenced in a study of beta chain features in type 1 diabetes. Whole-study results and caveats: TCRB CDR3 length was moderately but significantly reduced in all four CD4+ subsets of Type 1 diabetes patients. Small HLA sub-analyses could not settle whether HLA shapes TCRB rearrangement.

Expressed TCRB transcripts were sequenced, since all the RNA that had been isolated was reverse transcribed. The data were produced by immunoSEQ multiplex PCR, yet TCRdb's version contains in-frame clones alone and is incomplete. Of around 190,000 clones in the sample, approximately 13% were seen once. Cell sorting via CD45RO/CCR7/CD25/CD127/CD95/CD27 was performed to obtain CD4+ naive, central memory, regulatory and stem cell-like memory cells. The sample holds a few counts of this clone. Its specificity is unknown. Trimming removed 4 bases at V and 1 base at J, with 18 bases between. CDR3 size: 16 residues. CDR1 and CDR2 from the germline V gene are SGDLS and YYNGEE.

The chain links TRBV9 to TRBJ2-7; tentative D call: TRBD2 (5 bases). The source of this sequence is a woman between 18 and 29 years old in good health. Sequencing was done on a sample of central memory CD4+ T cells from blood. DNA for the CDR3: TGTGCCAGCAGCTCCCCCCTTCCGGGAATGTCCTACGAGCAGTACTTC. It specifies CASSSPLPGMSYEQYF.